What follows are 24 T cell receptor beta chains derived from one specimen sequenced in a study of control samples from healthy donors and cancer patients. Sequencing used immunoSEQ multiplex PCR; TCRdb keeps in-frame clones, though not all of them. Altogether some 51,000 clones are present, 88% being singletons, with the ten largest covering around 3.8%. The sample was blood. These receptors were taken from a man aged 50 to 60 in good health.

The chain joins TRBV18 to TRBJ1-3; D ambiguous. Germline loops: CDR1 KGHSH, CDR2 LQKENI. V was trimmed by 5 bases and J by 0 bases, leaving 14 bases between them. The CDR3 runs to 16 residues. The CDR3, as DNA: TGTGCCAGCTCATCTGAGACCGATCTCTCTGGAAACACCATATATTTT. Residues: CASSSETDLSGNTIYF.

The gene calls are TRBV28 and TRBJ2-1; 11 bases are a match to TRBD2. The trim removed 6 bases at V and 3 bases at J, leaving 7 bases unmatched. CDR1 is MDHEN, CDR2 SYDVKM, per germline. The CDR3 contains 16 residues. CDR3 region: CASRAGTSGYYNEQFF. The CDR3, as DNA: TGTGCCAGCAGGGCCGGGACTAGCGGTTACTACAATGAGCAGTTCTTC.

V usage is TRBV28 and J usage is TRBJ2-6; D is possibly TRBD2 (7 bases). V lost 7 bases to trimming and J lost 0 bases, with 19 bases between them. Germline CDR1 is MDHEN and CDR2 is SYDVKM. The CDR3 has 18 residues. The DNA of the CDR3 is TGTGCCAGCACGGTCCTACAGGGAGGGGACTCTGGGGCCAACGTCCTGACTTTC. This translates into CASTVLQGGDSGANVLTF. Together with reference TRBV28 and TRBJ2-6, the CDR3 gives the full variable domain: DVKVTQSSRYLVKRTGEKVFLECVQDMDHENMFWYRQDPGLGLRLIYFSYDVKMKEKGDIPEGYSVSREKKERFSLILESASTNQTSMYLCASTVLQGGDSGANVLTFGAGSRLTVL.

The chain links TRBV27 to TRBJ1-4; weak D call: TRBD1 (5 bases). This CDR3 region has 14 residues. Deletions cut 2 bases from V and 8 bases from J, with 12 bases between. In germline, CDR1 is MNHEY, CDR2 SMNVEV (reference sequence). The CDR3 spells CASSLLGREEKLFF. CDR3 DNA sequence: TGTGCCAGCAGTTTACTGGGGCGCGAGGAAAAACTGTTTTTT.

This clone was seen a handful of times. The rearrangement links TRBV13 to TRBJ2-7; D gene uncertain. CDR3 length: 12 amino acids. Trimming stripped 0 bases from V and 4 bases from J, with 4 bases between. CDR1 PRHDT and CDR2 FYEKMQ come from the germline V gene (reference sequence). The CDR3 DNA sequence: TGTGCCAGCAGCTTAGGAGATTACGAGCAGTACTTC. Translating it yields CASSLGDYEQYF.

The CDR3 DNA follows: TGTGCCACCAGTGATTCGGACAGGACTTACGAGCAGTACTTC. Its translation: CATSDSDRTYEQYF. The rearrangement joins TRBV24-1 to TRBJ2-7; TRBD1 aligns across 7 bases. The CDR3 runs 14 residues. Germline-derived CDR1 and CDR2 are KGHDR and SFDVKD. With V trimmed by 2 bases and J by 4 bases, 4 bases remained unmatched.

The rearrangement uses TRBV3-1 (or the pseudogene TRBV3-2) and TRBJ2-3, with 11 bases lining up with TRBD2. Germline V gene lookup returns CDR1 LGHDT and CDR2 YNNKEL (reference sequence). The CDR3 is 16 residues long. V trimming: 0 bases; J trimming: 4 bases; junction bases outside the gene matches: 3. CDR3 in DNA: TGTGCCAGCAGCCAAGATAGGGGACTAGCGGCAGATACGCAGTATTTT. Amino acids: CASSQDRGLAADTQYF.

The rearrangement uses TRBV6-2 or TRBV6-3 and TRBJ2-1, with 7 bases that match TRBD2. Germline CDR1 MNHEY, CDR2 SVGEGT. This CDR3 region has 18 residues. The junction had 11 bases not matched to a gene; V was cut back by 3 bases and J by 0 bases. Written as DNA, the CDR3 is TGTGCCAGCAGTTATCCCAGCGGGATTGGTGGCTCCTACAATGAGCAGTTCTTC. Amino acids: CASSYPSGIGGSYNEQFF.

The rearrangement uses TRBV13 and TRBJ2-7, with TRBD1 matching 7 bases. V gave up 5 bases and J gave up 0 bases; unmatched junction bases: 16. Germline CDR1 PRHDT, CDR2 FYEKMQ (reference sequence). This CDR3 region has 18 residues. The DNA of the CDR3 is TGTGCCAGCAGCCTACTACCGGCAGGGGCAGGGGGCTCCTACGAGCAGTACTTC. It encodes CASSLLPAGAGGSYEQYF.

Note on this clone: Other nucleotide sequences in the sample specify the same CDR3. As DNA, the CDR3 is TGCAGTGCTAGTTCTGGACAGGGATTTTACAATGAGCAGTTCTTC. Translating it yields CSASSGQGFYNEQFF. The chain is built from TRBV20-1 and TRBJ2-1; 8 bases map to TRBD1. CDR3 length: 15 residues. Germline loops: CDR1 DFQATT, CDR2 SNEGSKA (reference sequence). The J segment lost 4 bases and the V segment lost 3 bases, leaving 8 bases of the junction unmatched.

This chain connects TRBV25-1 to TRBJ1-2; D is unclear. Deletions cut 3 bases from V and 1 base from J, with 6 bases between. Germline V lookup: CDR1 MGHDK, CDR2 SYGVNS. The CDR3 has 13 residues. CDR3 sequence reads: CASSEHYNYGYTF. CDR3 nucleotides: TGTGCCAGCAGTGAGCACTATAACTATGGCTACACCTTC.

The rearrangement uses TRBV5-1 and TRBJ2-1, with TRBD1 identical over 7 bases. Germline trimming cut 0 bases from V and 2 bases from J; bases unmatched to any gene: 2. The CDR3 extends over 15 amino acids. CDR1 is SGHRS, CDR2 YFSETQ, per germline. The CDR3 region is CASSLGGQAYNEQFF. The CDR3 nucleotides are TGCGCCAGCAGCTTGGGTGGACAGGCCTACAATGAGCAGTTCTTC.

The chain couples TRBV4-2 to TRBJ2-2; tentatively, D is TRBD1 (5 bases). This CDR3 has 15 amino acids. The germline V gene has CDR1 LGHNA and CDR2 YNFKEQ. Trimming removed 0 bases at V and 5 bases at J, with 10 bases between. The CDR3 sequence: CASSQEGRVTGELFF. The CDR3 DNA reads as TGTGCCAGCAGCCAAGAGGGCAGGGTTACCGGGGAGCTGTTTTTT.

The chain has TRBV9 and TRBJ1-1; 9 nucleotides line up with TRBD1. CDR1 is SGDLS and CDR2 is YYNGEE in the germline V gene. The trim removed 0 bases at V and 3 bases at J, leaving 12 bases unmatched. This CDR3 region has 18 residues. Written as DNA, the CDR3 is TGTGCCAGCAGCGTAGCCGGGGGCCTGGGACAGGGCGACACTGAAGCTTTCTTT. It is translated as CASSVAGGLGQGDTEAFF.

The chain's CDR3 is CASSIGTGETGANVLTF. CDR3 DNA sequence: TGTGCCAGTAGTATCGGGACAGGGGAGACTGGGGCCAACGTCCTGACTTTC. The chain links TRBV19 to TRBJ2-6, with 10 bases identical to TRBD1. The CDR3 runs 17 residues. Germline CDR1 and CDR2: LNHDA and SQIVND (reference sequence). Losses at the gene ends were 3 bases for V and 2 bases for J; bases not matched to a gene: 4.

The chain uses TRBV3-1 (or the pseudogene TRBV3-2) and TRBJ2-1, with 8 bases aligning to TRBD2. From germline, CDR1 is LGHDT and CDR2 YNNKEL (reference sequence). V shed 1 base, J shed 7 bases, and the junction held 9 bases outside the gene matches. The length of the CDR3 is 16 residues. The CDR3 coding sequence is TGTGCCAGCAGCCAAGGACTAGCGTTGCAGGGGAATGAGCAGTTCTTC. This gives the protein CASSQGLALQGNEQFF.

The chain joins TRBV7-9 to TRBJ1-3; D gene ambiguous. The V and J ends lost 4 bases and 0 bases respectively, with 10 bases between them. The CDR3 runs to 15 residues. Germline values: CDR1 SEHNR, CDR2 FQNEAQ (reference sequence). CDR3 region: CASSSVVSSGNTIYF. CDR3 DNA: TGTGCCAGCAGCTCGGTGGTGAGCTCTGGAAACACCATATATTTT.

The chain employs TRBV19 and TRBJ1-3; D possibly corresponds to TRBD1 (5 bases). The V end lost 5 bases, the J end lost 0 bases, and 11 bases lay between the germline ends. The CDR3 sequence is 15 residues long. Germline CDR1 is LNHDA and CDR2 is SQIVND (reference sequence). In DNA, the CDR3 is TGTGCCAGTAGTGACACCGGGGCCTCTGGAAACACCATATATTTT. It translates to CASSDTGASGNTIYF.

The V and J genes are TRBV18 and TRBJ1-5; TRBD1 might be the D (5 bases). Trimming took 4 bases from V and 5 from J, leaving 9 bases between them. Germline V gene lookup returns CDR1 KGHSH and CDR2 LQKENI. This CDR3 region has 13 residues. CDR3 nucleotide sequence: TGTGCCAGCTCACTGGGGGTTGATCAGCCCCAGCATTTT. It specifies CASSLGVDQPQHF.

The chain couples TRBV11-2 to TRBJ2-7, with D unclear. This CDR3 has 14 residues. Germline V CDR1 and CDR2: SGHAT, FQNNGV. V was shortened by 1 base and J by 0 bases, with 7 bases between the two germline ends. This CDR3 is CASSLGHSSYEQYF. The CDR3 region has the DNA TGTGCCAGCAGCTTAGGACACAGCTCCTACGAGCAGTACTTC.

The chain carries TRBV28 and TRBJ2-7, with 12 bases aligning to TRBD1. Germline V CDR1 and CDR2: MDHEN, SYDVKM. V lost 3 bases to trimming and J lost 3 bases; unmatched junction nucleotides: 9. The CDR3 spans 17 residues. The CDR3 protein is CASSLGDRGQSGYEQYF. The CDR3 DNA reads as TGTGCCAGCAGTTTGGGGGACAGGGGGCAAAGCGGCTACGAGCAGTACTTC. Combining the CDR3 with reference TRBV28 and TRBJ2-7 gives the whole variable domain DVKVTQSSRYLVKRTGEKVFLECVQDMDHENMFWYRQDPGLGLRLIYFSYDVKMKEKGDIPEGYSVSREKKERFSLILESASTNQTSMYLCASSLGDRGQSGYEQYFGPGTRLTVT.

Here the CDR3 DNA reads TGTGCCAGCAGCTTCATACCCCCGGGACCTTACCTTCAGAACACTGAAGCTTTCTTT. It yields the protein CASSFIPPGPYLQNTEAFF. The J gene is TRBJ1-1, the V gene TRBV13; possible D gene TRBD1, 5 bases. Between the trimmed V and J ends, which lost 3 bases and 1 base, there was a span of 24 bases. Germline values: CDR1 PRHDT, CDR2 FYEKMQ (reference sequence). The CDR3 is made up of 19 amino acids.

This clone was seen only a few times. The rearrangement uses TRBV29-1 and TRBJ2-2; 9 bases agree with TRBD1. V lost 6 bases to trimming and J lost 7 bases; unmatched junction nucleotides: 6. Looked up from germline, CDR1 is SQVTM and CDR2 is ANQGSEA. The CDR3 loop spans 13 amino acids. The CDR3 loop reads CSVVTGGGGELFF. DNA of the CDR3: TGCAGCGTGGTAACAGGGGGCGGCGGGGAGCTGTTTTTT.

The V call is TRBV18, the J call TRBJ2-1; 12 positions match TRBD2. Germline CDR1 and CDR2: KGHSH and LQKENI. V lost 3 bases, J lost 8 bases, and 8 bases stayed unmatched. The CDR3 is 16 residues long. In DNA form, the CDR3 reads TGTGCCAGCTCACCTCGACTAGCGGGAGACGAGGATGAGCAGTTCTTC. It yields the protein CASSPRLAGDEDEQFF.